Following are 18 T cell receptor beta chains from one sample sequenced in a study of cytomegalovirus exposure and HLA in healthy donors. Primers: 60 Vbeta forward and 13 Jbeta reverse. Repertoires were generated with immunoSEQ multiplex PCR, while TCRdb's copy carries only in-frame clones and drops some. The table shows 150,000 to 200,000 clones, with 80% occurring only once. What was sequenced was PBMCs. These receptors were obtained from a man in his thirties or forties in good health and CMV-seropositive.

The chain couples TRBV5-6 to TRBJ2-2, with 7 bases matching TRBD2. Germline V CDR1 and CDR2: SGHDT, YYEEEE. The CDR3 length is 15 residues. J lost 2 bases, V lost 1 base, and 2 bases had no gene match. DNA of the CDR3: TGTGCCAGCAGCTTGCGCGGGGGAAACACCGGGGAGCTGTTTTTT. This encodes CASSLRGGNTGELFF.

The J gene is TRBJ1-2, the V gene TRBV4-3; a weak D match, TRBD1 (6 bases). Germline assignment: CDR1 LGHNA and CDR2 YSLEER. The V end lost 2 bases, the J end lost 8 bases, and 24 bases lay between the germline ends. CDR3 length equals 17 residues. The CDR3 nucleotides are TGCGCCAGCAGCCAAACGGGGGGCGTTGGAGCTAGGGGAGGCTACACCTTC. Residues: CASSQTGGVGARGGYTF.

This sequence joins TRBV9 and TRBJ2-5, with D maybe TRBD1 (6 bases). The CDR3 extends over 16 amino acids. Trimming shortened V by 4 bases and J by 1 base, and 17 bases separated the two germline ends. CDR1 and CDR2 (germline): SGDLS, YYNGEE. CDR3 DNA sequence: TGTGCCAGCAGCCCCGGGGAATCGACAGGCCAAGAGACCCAGTACTTC. This codes for CASSPGESTGQETQYF. Looking up the rest from reference TRBV9 and TRBJ2-5 gives the full variable domain: DSGVTQTPKHLITATGQRVTLRCSPRSGDLSVYWYQQSLDQGLQFLIQYYNGEERAKGNILERFSAQQFPDLHSELNLSSLELGDSALYFCASSPGESTGQETQYFGPGTRLLVL.

V usage is TRBV6-5 and J usage is TRBJ1-1, with 9 bases identical to TRBD1. Germline V gene data show CDR1 as MNHEY and CDR2 as SVGAGI. The V and J ends lost 4 bases and 8 bases, in that order; junction bases with no gene match: 14. This CDR3 has 16 amino acids. CDR3 sequence: CASSSLYRGLREEAFF. The CDR3 bases are TGTGCCAGCAGTTCCCTGTACAGGGGGCTGCGCGAGGAAGCTTTCTTT.

The rearrangement links TRBV7-9 to TRBJ2-3, with 10 bases identical to TRBD2. V was pared by 4 bases and J by 3 bases, with 4 bases of the junction left unmatched. Germline loops: CDR1 SEHNR, CDR2 FQNEAQ (reference sequence). The CDR3 is 15 amino acids. The CDR3 bases are TGTGCCAGCAGCTCTAGCGGGGGTAGGACAGATACGCAGTATTTT. The encoded protein is CASSSSGGRTDTQYF. Full variable domain (missing parts from reference TRBV7-9 and TRBJ2-3): DTGVSQNPRHKITKRGQNVTFRCDPISEHNRLYWYRQTLGQGPEFLTYFQNEAQLEKSRLLSDRFSAERPKGSFSTLEIQRTEQGDSAMYLCASSSSGGRTDTQYFGPGTRLTVL.

The chain uses TRBV19 and TRBJ1-5; a weak D match, TRBD1 (6 bases). V was shortened by 4 bases and J by 1 base, with 14 bases between the two germline ends. CDR1 is LNHDA and CDR2 is SQIVND in the germline V gene (reference sequence). The CDR3 contains 16 residues. The DNA of the CDR3 is TGTGCCAGTAGTACGTACAGGGACCCAAGCAATCAGCCCCAGCATTTT. Translated: CASSTYRDPSNQPQHF.

In this sample, this clone turned up a few times. CDR3 nucleotide sequence: TGTGCCAGCAGTTACCGACAGGGGAATACGTACGAGCAGTACTTC. Amino acids: CASSYRQGNTYEQYF. The rearrangement uses TRBV6-5 and TRBJ2-7; 8 bases align to TRBD1. V dropped 2 bases and J dropped 4; count of bases not matched to a gene: 7. This CDR3 contains 15 residues. CDR1 is MNHEY and CDR2 is SVGAGI in the germline V gene.

The rearrangement joins TRBV15 to TRBJ2-3, with TRBD2 identical over 11 bases. The V gene end was trimmed by 4 bases and the J gene end by 0 bases; junction bases not matched to a gene: 3. From germline, CDR1 is LNHNV and CDR2 YYDKDF (reference sequence). The CDR3 runs 16 residues. This chain's CDR3 is CATSKGLAASTDTQYF. The CDR3 DNA follows: TGTGCCACCAGCAAGGGACTAGCGGCTAGCACAGATACGCAGTATTTT.

This sequence joins TRBV6-5 and TRBJ2-5; 8 bases agree with TRBD1. Germline trimming cut 6 bases from V and 4 bases from J; bases unmatched to any gene: 10. Germline V gene sequence: CDR1 MNHEY, CDR2 SVGAGI. CDR3 length: 15 amino acids. The DNA for the CDR3 is TGTGCCAGCAGGACTGGCCAGGGGGCTTCAGAGACCCAGTACTTC. Protein sequence: CASRTGQGASETQYF.

V and J are TRBV4-1 and TRBJ1-2; no firm D call. Looked up from germline, CDR1 is MGHRA and CDR2 is YSYEKL. This CDR3 region has 15 residues. Trimming shortened V by 1 base and J by 3 bases, and 12 bases separated the two germline ends. The CDR3 loop reads CASSQGQASHYGYTF. CDR3 sequence (DNA): TGCGCCAGCAGCCAAGGTCAGGCGTCCCACTATGGCTACACCTTC.

This clone was recorded only once. The chain has TRBV4-1 and TRBJ1-5; TRBD1 aligns across 9 bases. The CDR3 runs 16 residues. The germline V gene encodes CDR1 MGHRA and CDR2 YSYEKL. V lost 2 bases, J lost 6 bases, and 8 bases stayed unmatched. CDR3 protein: CASSQKDRGEGQPQHF. Written as DNA, the CDR3 is TGCGCCAGCAGCCAAAAGGACAGGGGAGAGGGTCAGCCCCAGCATTTT.

This rearrangement joins TRBV6-6 to TRBJ2-2; possible D gene TRBD2, 6 bases. Germline V CDR1 and CDR2: MNHNY, SVGAGI (reference sequence). CDR3 length equals 15 residues. Trimming pared 1 base from V and 4 bases from J, leaving 10 bases between. CDR3 sequence: CASSYWRAGTGELFF. Here the CDR3 DNA reads TGTGCCAGCAGTTACTGGAGGGCGGGCACCGGGGAGCTGTTTTTT.

J is TRBJ2-5 and V is TRBV30; weak D call: TRBD1 (5 bases). The CDR3 has 14 residues. Germline V lookup: CDR1 GTSNPN, CDR2 SVGIG (reference sequence). Trimming stripped 3 bases from V and 5 bases from J, with 16 bases between. CDR3 loop: CAWRPLQGRETQYF. The CDR3 DNA sequence: TGTGCCTGGAGGCCTCTTCAGGGAAGGGAGACCCAGTACTTC.

The gene calls are TRBV11-2 and TRBJ1-1; no clear D. The CDR3 runs 13 residues. Germline V CDR1 and CDR2: SGHAT, FQNNGV. V lost 2 bases and J lost 2, with 6 bases in between. The CDR3 DNA is TGTGCCAGCAGCTTACGAACAAACACTGAAGCTTTCTTT. This gives the protein CASSLRTNTEAFF.

This rearrangement joins TRBV4-3 to TRBJ2-1; 11 bases line up with TRBD2. The CDR3 runs to 14 residues. J gave up 8 bases and V 5 bases, and 5 bases lay outside the gene matches. Germline loops: CDR1 LGHNA, CDR2 YSLEER. The CDR3 loop is CASSNSGGAHEQFF. The CDR3 bases are TGCGCCAGCAGCAATAGCGGGGGGGCCCATGAGCAGTTCTTC.

J is TRBJ2-2 and V is TRBV4-2; 10 positions match TRBD2. The CDR3 sequence is 16 residues long. J was trimmed by 0 bases and V by 2 bases; bases with no gene match: 0. Germline CDR1 is LGHNA and CDR2 is YNFKEQ. DNA of the CDR3: TGTGCCAGCAGCCAAACTAGCGGGACGAACACCGGGGAGCTGTTTTTT. This sequence encodes CASSQTSGTNTGELFF.

The chain has TRBV5-4 and TRBJ2-5; 9 bases are shared with TRBD1. This CDR3 has 14 amino acids. The germline V gene encodes CDR1 SGHNT and CDR2 YYREEE (reference sequence). Trimming at V came to 4 bases and at J to 9 bases, leaving 10 bases not matched to a gene. In DNA form, the CDR3 reads TGTGCCAGCAGCCTGTGGGACAGGGAGGAGGCCCAGTACTTC. It yields the protein CASSLWDREEAQYF.

This sequence joins TRBV10-2 and TRBJ1-4; 9 bases are shared with TRBD1. The junction had 9 bases not matched to a gene; V was cut back by 10 bases and J by 0 bases. Germline V gene data show CDR1 as WSHSY and CDR2 as SAAADI. CDR3 length equals 16 residues. As DNA, the CDR3 is TGCGCCACCCAGGGACAGGGACGCTCAACTAATGAAAAACTGTTTTTT. Translating it yields CATQGQGRSTNEKLFF.